The TCR beta chain described here comes from a study of shared clonotypes between healthy human individuals. Overall study: Three plates each covered CD4 naive and memory; CD8 naive two, CD8 memory one.

The germline V gene encodes CDR1 MNHEY and CDR2 SMNVEV (reference sequence). The ends lost 2 bases at V and 0 bases at J; junction bases unmatched: 2. The CDR3 covers 16 residues. All of the donors resided in Nashville, Tennessee, and each was a Caucasian adult. The data were produced by immunoSEQ multiplex PCR, yet TCRdb's version contains in-frame clones alone and is incomplete. The sample has a few million clones, approximately 95% seen once. This clone was picked up one time. At the DNA level, this CDR3 is encoded by other sequences in the same sample as well. Specimen: naive CD4+ T cells from PBMCs. Subset specified: CD45RA+ positively selected. The origin of this receptor is a young man in good health. Some clones in this sample may be carry-over from other donors' samples. V usage is TRBV27 and J usage is TRBJ2-2; 8 bases map to TRBD1. CDR3: CASSLRTGTNTGELFF. CDR3 sequence (DNA): TGTGCCAGCAGTTTAAGGACAGGGACGAACACCGGGGAGCTGTTTTTT.